This T cell receptor (beta chain) was obtained from a study of cytomegalovirus exposure and HLA in healthy donors. Study details: Inside one of the first data releases sat some 93 million unique TCRs taken from HLA-typed donors.

Study results and caveats: Later work found most CMV-associated TCR beta chains apparently HLA-restricted.

With 60 Vbeta and 13 Jbeta primers, the PCR was carried out. Data came from immunoSEQ multiplex PCR; TCRdb stores just in-frame clones and leaves some out. Its table lists around 100,000 clones. Details on this clone: Its antigen is not identified.

Trimming cost V 0 bases and J 8 bases; bases outside gene matches: 9. Germline loops: CDR1 GTSNPN, CDR2 SVGIG (reference sequence). The CDR3 contains 14 residues. The chain uses TRBV30 and TRBJ1-1; TRBD1 matches 7 bases. Sequencing used PBMCs. The TCR originated in a man aged 50 to 60 in good health and CMV-seronegative. The CDR3 reads CAWSVPGQIPEAFF. For the CDR3, the DNA is TGTGCCTGGAGTGTCCCGGGACAGATACCCGAAGCTTTCTTT.